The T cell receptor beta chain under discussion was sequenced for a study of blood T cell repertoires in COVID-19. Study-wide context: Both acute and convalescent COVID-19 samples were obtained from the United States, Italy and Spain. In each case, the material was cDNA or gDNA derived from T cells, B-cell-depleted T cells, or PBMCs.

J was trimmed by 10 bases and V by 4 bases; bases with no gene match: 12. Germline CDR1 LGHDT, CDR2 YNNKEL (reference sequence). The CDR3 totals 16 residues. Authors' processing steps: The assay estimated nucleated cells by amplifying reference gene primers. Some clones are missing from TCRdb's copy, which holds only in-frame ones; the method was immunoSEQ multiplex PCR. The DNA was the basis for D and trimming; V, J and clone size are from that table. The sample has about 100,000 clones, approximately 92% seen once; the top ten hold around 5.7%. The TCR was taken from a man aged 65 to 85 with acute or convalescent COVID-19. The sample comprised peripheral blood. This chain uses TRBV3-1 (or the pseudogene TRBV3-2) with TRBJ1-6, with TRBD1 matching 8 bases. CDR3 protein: CASSPGGAKMDSPLHF. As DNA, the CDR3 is TGTGCCAGCAGCCCAGGGGGCGCGAAAATGGACTCACCCCTCCACTTT.